This T cell receptor delta chain came from a study of delta chain sequences of gamma delta T cells (dated by TCRdb to the late 2010s). Reading from cysteine to phenylalanine, the CDR3 counts 16 amino acids. Of the read, only the CDR3 DNA is kept; its 48 bases are in frame from base 1. Sequences GEAIGNYY (CDR1) and EKD (CDR2) are obtained from the germline V gene. A word on this clone: The antigen this receptor binds is unknown. The protein held in TCRdb is that of a much larger clone and does not match this DNA's translation at residue 14, likely because of a read error; the protein shown is translated from the DNA.

Library prep was done by 5' RACE. Sequencing took place on an Illumina MiSeq. Clones were re-identified by TCRdb from the public reads with CATT, and rows with the same DNA were merged. The sample includes around 540 delta-chain clones, with 22% observed a single time. Together, the top ten hold around 58% of the sample. Sample: either unsorted cells or a sorted T cell fraction (not recorded which). This TCR derives from a human donor in good health. Recombination linked TRDV2 to TRDJ1; 5 matching bases give a weak D call of TRDD3. The CDR3 protein is CACDALAPSGPDKRIF. The nucleotide sequence is given as TGTGCCTGTGACGCACTGGCCCCATCAGGACCCGATAAACGCATCTTT.